The 2 T cell receptor beta chains listed next were all sequenced from one sample in a study of vaccination effects on CD4 cells after COVID-19. Clones were sequenced by immunoSEQ multiplex PCR, and TCRdb holds only the in-frame ones, with some missing. The sample includes around 60,000 clones, more than 70% of them seen just once. For these receptors, no antigen is known. Viral peptide pools were used in the ViraFEST assay to expand antigen-specific CD4+ T cells, and sequencing came afterward. Subsequent to less than 13 days of culture, CD4+ T cells were isolated. Nucleocapsid antibody tests were negative, and the vaccine recipients had no prior SARS-CoV-2 infection. Here the sequenced sample was CD4+ T cells from PBMCs cultured with HCoV-NL63 spike peptides, taken before COVID-19 vaccination. These receptors were collected from a human donor who received a COVID-19 vaccine.

V is TRBV5-1 and J is TRBJ2-7; 10 nucleotides agree with TRBD1. CDR3 length: 14 amino acids. From germline, CDR1 is SGHRS and CDR2 YFSETQ. V lost 4 bases to trimming and J lost 3 bases; unmatched junction nucleotides: 4. This chain's CDR3 is CASSTGQGDYEQYV. The CDR3 DNA reads TGCGCCAGCAGCACCGGACAGGGGGACTACGAGCAGTACGTC.

V and J are TRBV27 and TRBJ1-6, with TRBD1 identical over 8 bases. Per germline, CDR1 MNHEY and CDR2 SMNVEV (reference sequence). The CDR3 is made up of 16 amino acids. V lost 4 bases to trimming and J lost 10 bases; unmatched junction nucleotides: 12. DNA for the CDR3: TGTGCCAGCAGTTCCGACAGGGGCGTTATTCAATCACCCCTCCACTTT. Translation: CASSSDRGVIQSPLHF.